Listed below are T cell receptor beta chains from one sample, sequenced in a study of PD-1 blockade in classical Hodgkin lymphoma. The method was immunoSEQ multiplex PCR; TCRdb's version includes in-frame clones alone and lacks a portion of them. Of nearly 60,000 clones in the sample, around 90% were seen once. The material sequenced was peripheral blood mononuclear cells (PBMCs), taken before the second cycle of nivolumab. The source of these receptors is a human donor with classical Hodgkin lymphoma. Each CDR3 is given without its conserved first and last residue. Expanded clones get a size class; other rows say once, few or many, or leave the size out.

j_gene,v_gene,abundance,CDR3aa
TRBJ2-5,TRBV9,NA,ASSVSGTAQETQY
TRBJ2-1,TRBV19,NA,ASSIRPLDTTFNNEQF
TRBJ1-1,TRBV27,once,ASWLRAEAF
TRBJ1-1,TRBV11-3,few,ASSLDGAGGGTEAF
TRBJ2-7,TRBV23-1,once,ASSQSWGRDTSYEQY
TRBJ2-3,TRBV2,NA,ASLPGHSADTQY
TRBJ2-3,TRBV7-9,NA,ASSPSPSPEDTQY
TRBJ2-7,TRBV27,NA,ASRSRTPYEQY
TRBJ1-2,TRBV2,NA,AREDRVNYGYT
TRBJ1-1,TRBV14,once,ASSQGDRYTEAF
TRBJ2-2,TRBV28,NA,ASRGASDTGELF
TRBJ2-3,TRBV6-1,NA,ASSEDFTDTQY
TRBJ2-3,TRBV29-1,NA,SVRSPDGDTQY
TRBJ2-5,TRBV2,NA,ASSGLRGEETQY
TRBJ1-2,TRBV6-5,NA,ASSYLFNYGYT
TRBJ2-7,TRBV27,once,ASIWGHEQY
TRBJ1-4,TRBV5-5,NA,ASSLGINSEKLF
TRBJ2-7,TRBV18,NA,ASSPPGVSGNLYEQY
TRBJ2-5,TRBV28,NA,ASSFWTSGISEETQY
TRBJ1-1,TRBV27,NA,ASGRGGLNTEAF
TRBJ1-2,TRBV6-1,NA,ASSDLLQGGNYGYT
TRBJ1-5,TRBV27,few,ASSFLGGNQPQH
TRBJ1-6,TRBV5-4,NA,ASSSGTRWEPLH
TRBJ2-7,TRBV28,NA,ASSSLGGEVPYEQY
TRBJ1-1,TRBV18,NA,ASSPWRDNTEAF
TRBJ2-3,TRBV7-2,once,ASSYLARVVRTDTQY
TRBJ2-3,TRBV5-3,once,ARSLSSVLSTDTQY
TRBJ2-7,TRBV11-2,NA,ASSLGSGYEQY
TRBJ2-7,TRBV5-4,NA,ASSYDRNSYEQY
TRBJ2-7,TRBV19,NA,ASSFRTGGAYEQY
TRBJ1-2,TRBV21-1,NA,ASTPSVVGTGYGYT
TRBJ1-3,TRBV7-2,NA,ASSSAPRNTIY
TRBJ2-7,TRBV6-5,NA,ASHEQY
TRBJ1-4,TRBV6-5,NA,ASGGGEKLF
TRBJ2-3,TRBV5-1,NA,ASSLEASGIDTQY
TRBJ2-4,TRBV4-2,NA,ASSQAMDSGLAKNIQY
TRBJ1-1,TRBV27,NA,ASRMTGLAEAF
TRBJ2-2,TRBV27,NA,ASRTTGNTGELF
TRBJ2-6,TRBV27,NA,ASSPGGALSGANVLT
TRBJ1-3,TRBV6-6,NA,ASRQSGGKGNTIY